The 19 T cell receptor beta chains below were found in one sample sequenced in a study of CD8 T cells in ankylosing spondylitis. TCRdb processed the 5' RACE reads anew with MiXCR; each CDR3 protein has one entry. This table holds tens of thousands of distinct CDR3 sequences, over 5.5% found once. Sequenced material: blood, either unsorted or a sorted T cell fraction (not recorded which). The receptors stem from a male donor with ankylosing spondylitis or in good health (not recorded which).

This clonotype showed up many times. CDR3 sequence: CSARDYYDQPQHF. CDR3 sequence (DNA): TGCAGTGCTAGAGATTACTATGATCAGCCCCAGCATTTT. This chain joins TRBV20-1 and TRBJ1-5; D is ambiguous. CDR3 length: 13 amino acids. Per the germline V gene, CDR1 is DFQATT and CDR2 is SNEGSKA (reference sequence). V gave up 0 bases and J gave up 5 bases, with 8 bases separating them.

This clonotype was picked up many times. The V and J genes are TRBV7-2 and TRBJ2-7; D may be TRBD2 (5 bases). The CDR3 is made up of 13 amino acids. CDR1 and CDR2 from the germline V gene are SGHTA and FQGNSA. V was shortened by 4 bases and J by 5 bases, with 12 bases between the two germline ends. The CDR3 DNA follows: TGTGCCAGCAGCTCGGGGTTCGTGAACGAGCAGTACTTC. Protein product: CASSSGFVNEQYF. Using reference TRBV7-2 and TRBJ2-7 for the parts outside the CDR3, the full variable domain is GAGVSQSPSNKVTEKGKDVELRCDPISGHTALYWYRQSLGQGLEFLIYFQGNSAPDKSGLPSDRFSAERTGGSVSTLTIQRTQQEDSAVYLCASSSGFVNEQYFGPGTRLTVT.

This clonotype was seen many times. This chain joins TRBV3-1 and TRBJ2-5; 9 bases are a match to TRBD2. Germline CDR1 LGHDT, CDR2 YNNKEL (reference sequence). The V segment lost 1 base and the J segment 3 bases; nucleotides outside the gene matches: 6. The CDR3 runs 16 residues. CDR3 DNA: TGTGCCAGCAGCCAAGGTAGCGGGAGTATCAAAGAGACCCAGTACTTC. This sequence encodes CASSQGSGSIKETQYF.

This clonotype was seen many times. This rearrangement joins TRBV12-3 or TRBV12-4 to TRBJ1-2; D gene uncertain. This CDR3 is built from 15 residues. Trimming stripped 3 bases from V and 1 base from J, with 12 bases between. CDR3 in DNA: TGTGCCAGCAGTTTTTCTCTTCGCGATAACTATGGCTACACCTTC. The encoded protein is CASSFSLRDNYGYTF.

This clonotype occurred many times. In DNA, the CDR3 is TGCGCCAGCAAAGTCGCGGGAGTTAATGAGCAGTTCTTC. As protein: CASKVAGVNEQFF. The chain combines TRBV5-1 with TRBJ2-1, with 7 bases matching TRBD2. This CDR3 is built from 13 residues. Trimming at V came to 6 bases and at J to 7 bases, leaving 7 bases not matched to a gene. CDR1 and CDR2 from the germline V gene are SGHRS and YFSETQ.

Turning to this clonotype: Since a much larger clone is just one base distant, this may be a read error. The chain couples TRBV5-1 to TRBJ2-3; 8 nucleotides align to TRBD2. V trimming: 1 base; J trimming: 7 bases; junction bases outside the gene matches: 5. The CDR3 sequence is 14 residues long. Germline CDR1 reads SGHRS; CDR2 reads YFSETQ. This chain's CDR3 is CASSLSSGSYTQYF. The CDR3 DNA reads TGCGCCAGCAGCTTGTCTAGCGGGTCCTATACGCAGTATTTT.

The V and J genes are TRBV19 and TRBJ1-5; possible D gene TRBD1, 5 bases. Deletions cut 5 bases from V and 4 bases from J, with 9 bases between. The CDR3 sequence is 13 residues long. Germline V gene data show CDR1 as LNHDA and CDR2 as SQIVND (reference sequence). CDR3 sequence reads: CASSEPGNQPQHF. The DNA of the CDR3 is TGTGCCAGTAGTGAACCAGGGAATCAGCCCCAGCATTTT.

This clonotype was detected many times. This chain links TRBV11-2 with TRBJ1-1; possible D gene TRBD1, 5 bases. The CDR3 spans 14 residues. CDR1 and CDR2 from the germline V gene are SGHAT and FQNNGV. Deletions cut 6 bases from V and 6 bases from J, with 17 bases between. In DNA, the CDR3 is TGTGCCAGCAGTACGCAGGGTAGTTGGGCTGAAGCTTTCTTT. Amino acid sequence: CASSTQGSWAEAFF.

This clonotype was seen repeatedly, ten times or more. The chain combines TRBV5-1 with TRBJ2-1; 7 bases fit TRBD2. J was trimmed by 2 bases and V by 0 bases; bases with no gene match: 2. The CDR3 is 15 residues long. CDR1 SGHRS and CDR2 YFSETQ come from the germline V gene. The CDR3 DNA is TGCGCCAGCAGCTTGGGACTAGCAGCCTACAATGAGCAGTTCTTC. Residues: CASSLGLAAYNEQFF.

The sample holds many counts of this clonotype. The V and J genes are TRBV12-3 or TRBV12-4 and TRBJ2-5; TRBD1 aligns across 7 bases. Unmatched junction bases numbered 6, after V lost 6 bases and J lost 5 bases. The CDR3 runs to 13 residues. The CDR3 is CASSPQGPETQYF. In DNA, the CDR3 is TGTGCCAGCAGCCCACAGGGGCCGGAGACCCAGTACTTC.

This clonotype was picked up many times. The rearrangement uses TRBV15 and TRBJ2-5; tentatively, D is TRBD1 or TRBD2 (6 bases each). This CDR3 has 12 amino acids. V shed 7 bases and J shed 5 bases, with 11 bases lying between them. Germline V lookup: CDR1 LNHNV, CDR2 YYDKDF (reference sequence). CDR3 DNA: TGTGCCACCACCACAGGGAGGGAGACCCAGTACTTC. Amino acid sequence: CATTTGRETQYF.

The table lists this clonotype with many counts. The chain links TRBV4-2 to TRBJ2-3; 7 bases are shared with TRBD2. The V segment lost 4 bases and the J segment 6 bases; nucleotides outside the gene matches: 13. The CDR3 loop spans 16 amino acids. From germline, CDR1 is LGHNA and CDR2 YNFKEQ. The CDR3 region is CASSPGGGSGSDTQYF. As DNA, the CDR3 is TGTGCCAGCAGCCCGGGTGGCGGGAGTGGATCGGATACGCAGTATTTT.

This clonotype was counted ten times or more. The J gene is TRBJ2-3, the V gene TRBV5-4; D is ambiguous. The CDR3 extends over 14 amino acids. Germline assignment: CDR1 SGHNT and CDR2 YYREEE (reference sequence). The germline V and J ends were trimmed by 0 bases and 4 bases, with 9 bases remaining between them. CDR3 region: CASSLASPPDTQYF. In DNA, the CDR3 is TGTGCCAGCAGCTTGGCCAGTCCCCCAGATACGCAGTATTTT. The full variable domain, rest sourced from reference TRBV5-4 and TRBJ2-3, is ETGVTQSPTHLIKTRGQQVTLRCSSQSGHNTVSWYQQALGQGPQFIFQYYREEENGRGNFPPRFSGLQFPNYSSELNVNALELDDSALYLCASSLASPPDTQYFGPGTRLTVL.

This clonotype has a handful of counts. CDR3 sequence reads: CASRLGELFF. CDR3 DNA: TGTGCCTCCCGGCTGGGGGAGCTGTTTTTT. This chain uses TRBV2 with TRBJ2-2; D uncertain. The germline V gene has CDR1 SNHLY and CDR2 FYNNEI. The V gene lost 11 bases and the J gene lost 8 bases, with 9 bases spanning the gap. The CDR3 runs 10 residues.

There are many counts of this clonotype. This chain uses TRBV24-1 with TRBJ2-3; unclear D gene. The V end was cut by 2 bases, the J end by 2 bases, with 10 bases between. CDR3 length: 15 residues. The V gene's germline CDR1 is KGHDR and CDR2 SFDVKD. CDR3 protein: CATSDSRTYTDTQYF. Here the CDR3 DNA reads TGTGCCACCAGTGATTCCCGGACCTACACAGATACGCAGTATTTT.

In its sample, this clonotype was seen many times. V gene TRBV5-1 combines with J gene TRBJ2-5; TRBD1 matches 9 bases. The trim removed 2 bases at V and 6 bases at J, leaving 5 bases unmatched. CDR1 and CDR2 (germline): SGHRS, YFSETQ. The CDR3 length is 14 residues. The CDR3 region has the DNA TGCGCCAGCAGCTTTGGTGACAGGGGGAAGACCCAGTACTTC. It encodes CASSFGDRGKTQYF.

This clonotype appeared many times. V and J are TRBV5-1 and TRBJ2-1; 10 bases match TRBD2. Germline V lookup: CDR1 SGHRS, CDR2 YFSETQ. CDR3 length equals 18 residues. J was trimmed by 1 base and V by 0 bases; bases with no gene match: 7. The CDR3 loop reads CASSLGTSGFRSYNEQFF. The CDR3 DNA is TGCGCCAGCAGCTTGGGGACTAGCGGATTCCGGTCCTACAATGAGCAGTTCTTC.

This clonotype has at least ten counts. The chain recombines TRBV5-6 with TRBJ1-1; no clear D. V was clipped by 4 bases and J by 2 bases, with 6 bases between them. The CDR3 extends over 12 amino acids. Germline V CDR1 and CDR2: SGHDT, YYEEEE. CDR3 amino acids: CASSLPNTEAFF. CDR3 bases: TGTGCCAGCAGCCTGCCCAACACTGAAGCTTTCTTT.

In this sample, this clonotype turned up many times. V and J are TRBV6-1 and TRBJ1-3; D not resolved. V shed 7 bases and J shed 0 bases, with 10 bases lying between them. Germline lookup yields CDR1 MNHNS and CDR2 SASEGT. CDR3 length equals 14 residues. The CDR3 region has the DNA TGTGCCAGCAATATCCCCTACTCTGGAAACACCATATATTTT. Residues: CASNIPYSGNTIYF.